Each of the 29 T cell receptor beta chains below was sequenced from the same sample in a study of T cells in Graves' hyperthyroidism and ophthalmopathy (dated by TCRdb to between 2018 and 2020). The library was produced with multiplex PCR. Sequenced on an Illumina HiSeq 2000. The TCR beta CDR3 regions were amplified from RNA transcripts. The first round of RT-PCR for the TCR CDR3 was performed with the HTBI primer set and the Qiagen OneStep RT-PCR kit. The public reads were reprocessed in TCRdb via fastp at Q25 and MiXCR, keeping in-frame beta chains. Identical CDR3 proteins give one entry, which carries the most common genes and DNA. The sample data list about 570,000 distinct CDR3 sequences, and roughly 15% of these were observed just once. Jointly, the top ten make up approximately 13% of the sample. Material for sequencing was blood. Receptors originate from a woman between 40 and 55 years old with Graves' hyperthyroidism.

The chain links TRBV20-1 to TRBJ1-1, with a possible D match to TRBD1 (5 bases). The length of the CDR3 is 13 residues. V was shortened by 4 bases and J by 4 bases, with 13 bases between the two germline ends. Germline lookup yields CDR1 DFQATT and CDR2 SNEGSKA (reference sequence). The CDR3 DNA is TGCAGTGCTACAGGTCAGGGAAGCACTGAAGCTTTCTTT. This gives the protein CSATGQGSTEAFF.

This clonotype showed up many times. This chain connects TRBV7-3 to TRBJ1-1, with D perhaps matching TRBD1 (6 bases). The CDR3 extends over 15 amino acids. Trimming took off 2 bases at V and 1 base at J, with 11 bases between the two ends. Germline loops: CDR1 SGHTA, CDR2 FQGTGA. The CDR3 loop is CASSLRGGANTEAFF. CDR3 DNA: TGTGCCAGCAGCTTACGGGGGGGCGCGAACACTGAAGCTTTCTTT.

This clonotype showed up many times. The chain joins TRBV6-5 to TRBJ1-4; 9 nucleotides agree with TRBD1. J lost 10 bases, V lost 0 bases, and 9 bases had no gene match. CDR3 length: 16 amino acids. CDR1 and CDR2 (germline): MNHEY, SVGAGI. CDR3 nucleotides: TGTGCCAGCAGTTACTCGAGGGACAGGGCCGGGGGAAAACTGTTTTTT. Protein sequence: CASSYSRDRAGGKLFF.

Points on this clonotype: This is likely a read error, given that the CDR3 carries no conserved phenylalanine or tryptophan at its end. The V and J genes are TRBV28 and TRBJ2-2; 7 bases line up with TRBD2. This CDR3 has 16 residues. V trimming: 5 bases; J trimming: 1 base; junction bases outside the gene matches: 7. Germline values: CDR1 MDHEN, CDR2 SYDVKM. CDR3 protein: CASSPRAGRNTGELFL. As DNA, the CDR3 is TGTGCCAGCAGTCCGAGAGCGGGAAGGAACACCGGGGAGCTGTTTCTT.

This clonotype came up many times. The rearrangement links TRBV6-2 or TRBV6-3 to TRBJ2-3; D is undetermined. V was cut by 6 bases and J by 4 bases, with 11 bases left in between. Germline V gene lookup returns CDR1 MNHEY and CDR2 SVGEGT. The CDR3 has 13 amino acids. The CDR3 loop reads CASRDPGSDTQYF. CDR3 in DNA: TGTGCCAGCAGGGACCCGGGTTCAGATACGCAGTATTTT.

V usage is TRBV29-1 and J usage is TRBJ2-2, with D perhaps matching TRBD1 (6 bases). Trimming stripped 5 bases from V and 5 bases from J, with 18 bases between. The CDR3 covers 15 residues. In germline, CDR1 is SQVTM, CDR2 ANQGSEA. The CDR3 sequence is CSVLDRGQLTGELFF. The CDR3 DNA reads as TGCAGCGTTCTTGATCGGGGACAATTAACCGGGGAGCTGTTTTTT.

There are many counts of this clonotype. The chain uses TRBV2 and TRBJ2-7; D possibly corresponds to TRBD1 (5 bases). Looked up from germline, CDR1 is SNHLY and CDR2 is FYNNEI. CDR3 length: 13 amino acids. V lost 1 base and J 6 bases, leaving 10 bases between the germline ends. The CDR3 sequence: CASSEGQRIEQYF. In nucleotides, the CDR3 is TGTGCCAGCAGTGAAGGACAGAGAATCGAGCAGTACTTC.

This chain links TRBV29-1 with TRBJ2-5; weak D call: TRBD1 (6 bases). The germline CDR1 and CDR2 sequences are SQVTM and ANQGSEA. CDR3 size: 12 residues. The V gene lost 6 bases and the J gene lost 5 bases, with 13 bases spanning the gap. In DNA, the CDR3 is TGCAGCGTGACCCAGGGGCTGGAGACCCAGTACTTC. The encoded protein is CSVTQGLETQYF. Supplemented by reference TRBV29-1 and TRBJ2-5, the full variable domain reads SAVISQKPSRDICQRGTSLTIQCQVDSQVTMMFWYRQQPGQSLTLIATANQGSEATYESGFVIDKFPISRPNLTFSTLTVSNMSPEDSSIYLCSVTQGLETQYFGPGTRLLVL.

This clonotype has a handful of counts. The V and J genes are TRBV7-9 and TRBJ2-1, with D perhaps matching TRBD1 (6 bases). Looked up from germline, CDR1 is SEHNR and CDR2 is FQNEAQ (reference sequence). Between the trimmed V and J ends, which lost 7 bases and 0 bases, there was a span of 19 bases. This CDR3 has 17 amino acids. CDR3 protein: CASTNQGHRASYNEQFF. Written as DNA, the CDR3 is TGTGCCAGCACCAATCAGGGTCACAGGGCCTCCTACAATGAGCAGTTCTTC.

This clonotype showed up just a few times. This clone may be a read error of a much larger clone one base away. CDR3 amino acids: CARGTEGTGSQPQHF. The CDR3 nucleotides are TGTGCCAGGGGAACCGAGGGGACGGGCAGTCAGCCCCAGCATTTT. This chain joins TRBV6-1 and TRBJ1-5, with D possibly matching TRBD1 (5 bases). Germline assignment: CDR1 MNHNS and CDR2 SASEGT. Trimming took 9 bases from V and 6 from J, leaving 21 bases between them. This CDR3 contains 15 residues.

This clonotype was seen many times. CDR3 sequence: CASSVVGLPYNEQFF. The CDR3 coding sequence is TGTGCCAGCAGCGTAGTTGGACTACCCTACAATGAGCAGTTCTTC. The V and J genes are TRBV9 and TRBJ2-1; D possibly corresponds to TRBD2 (6 bases). This CDR3 comprises 15 residues. Between the trimmed V and J ends, which lost 0 bases and 2 bases, there was a span of 9 bases. Germline lookup yields CDR1 SGDLS and CDR2 YYNGEE.

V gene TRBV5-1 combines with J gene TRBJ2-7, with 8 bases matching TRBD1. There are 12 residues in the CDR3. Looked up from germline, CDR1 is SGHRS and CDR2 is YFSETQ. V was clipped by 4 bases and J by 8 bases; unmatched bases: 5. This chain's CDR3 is CASSLDREQQYF. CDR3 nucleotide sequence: TGCGCCAGCAGCCTGGACAGGGAACAGCAGTACTTC.

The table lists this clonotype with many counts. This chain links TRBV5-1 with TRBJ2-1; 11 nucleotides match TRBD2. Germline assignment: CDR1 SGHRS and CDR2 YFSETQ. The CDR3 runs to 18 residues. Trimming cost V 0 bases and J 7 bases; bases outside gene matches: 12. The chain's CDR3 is CASSLAGLAGGPSNEQFF. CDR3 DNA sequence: TGCGCCAGCAGCTTGGCGGGCTTAGCGGGAGGGCCCTCGAATGAGCAGTTCTTC.

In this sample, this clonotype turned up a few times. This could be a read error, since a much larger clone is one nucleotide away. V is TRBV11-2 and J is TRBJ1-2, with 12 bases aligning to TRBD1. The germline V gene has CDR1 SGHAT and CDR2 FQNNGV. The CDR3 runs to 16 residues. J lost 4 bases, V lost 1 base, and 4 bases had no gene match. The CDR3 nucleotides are TGTGCCAGCAGCTTAGCCCTGGGACAGGGGGCCTATGGCTACACCTTC. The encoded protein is CASSLALGQGAYGYTF. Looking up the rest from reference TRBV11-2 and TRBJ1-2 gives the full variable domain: EAGVAQSPRYKIIEKRQSVAFWCNPISGHATLYWYQQILGQGPKLLIQFQNNGVVDDSQLPKDRFSAERLKGVDSTLKIQPAKLEDSAVYLCASSLALGQGAYGYTFGSGTRLTVV.

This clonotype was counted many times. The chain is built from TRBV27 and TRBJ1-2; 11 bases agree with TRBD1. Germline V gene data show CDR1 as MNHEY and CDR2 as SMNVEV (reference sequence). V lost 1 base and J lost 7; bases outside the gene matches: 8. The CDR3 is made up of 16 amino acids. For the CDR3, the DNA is TGTGCCAGCAGTTTATTGGGACAGGGGGTTTCGGGTGGCTACACCTTC. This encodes CASSLLGQGVSGGYTF.

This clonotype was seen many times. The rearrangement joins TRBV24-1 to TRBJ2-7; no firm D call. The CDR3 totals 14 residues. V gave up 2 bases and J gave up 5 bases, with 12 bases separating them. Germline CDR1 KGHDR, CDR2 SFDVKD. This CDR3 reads CATSDSTGFDEQYF. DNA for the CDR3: TGTGCCACCAGTGATTCTACGGGCTTCGACGAGCAGTACTTC.

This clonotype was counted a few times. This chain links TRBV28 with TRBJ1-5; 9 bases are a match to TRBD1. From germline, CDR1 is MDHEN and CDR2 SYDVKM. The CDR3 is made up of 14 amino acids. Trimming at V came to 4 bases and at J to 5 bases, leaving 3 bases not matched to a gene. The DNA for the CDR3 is TGTGCCAGCAGTTCAACAGGGGGCTATCAGCCCCAGCATTTT. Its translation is CASSSTGGYQPQHF.

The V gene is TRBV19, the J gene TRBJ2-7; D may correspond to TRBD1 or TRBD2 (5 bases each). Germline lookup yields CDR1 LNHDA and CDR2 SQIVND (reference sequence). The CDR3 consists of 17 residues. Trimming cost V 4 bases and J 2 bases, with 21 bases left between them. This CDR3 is CASSTSTGTLVPYEQYF. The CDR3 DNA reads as TGTGCCAGTAGTACCTCAACCGGGACCCTTGTCCCCTACGAGCAGTACTTC. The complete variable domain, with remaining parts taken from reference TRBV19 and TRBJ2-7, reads DGGITQSPKYLFRKEGQNVTLSCEQNLNHDAMYWYRQDPGQGLRLIYYSQIVNDFQKGDIAEGYSVSREKKESFPLTVTSAQKNPTAFYLCASSTSTGTLVPYEQYFGPGTRLTVT.

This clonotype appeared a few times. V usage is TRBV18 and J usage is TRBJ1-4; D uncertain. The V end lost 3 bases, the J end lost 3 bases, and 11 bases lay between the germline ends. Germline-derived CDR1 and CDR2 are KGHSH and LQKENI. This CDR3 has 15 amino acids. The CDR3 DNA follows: TGTGCCAGCTCACCGAGCGTAGGAGCTAATGAAAAACTGTTTTTT. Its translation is CASSPSVGANEKLFF.

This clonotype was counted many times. The DNA for the CDR3 is TGTGCCAGCAGCTTATGGGGACATCCTAGCGGGAGTTTCGAGCAGTACTTC. Its translation is CASSLWGHPSGSFEQYF. This chain links TRBV7-2 with TRBJ2-7, with TRBD2 matching 10 bases. The length of the CDR3 is 17 residues. CDR1 and CDR2 from the germline V gene are SGHTA and FQGNSA. The ends lost 2 bases at V and 6 bases at J; junction bases unmatched: 13. Full variable domain (missing parts from reference TRBV7-2 and TRBJ2-7): GAGVSQSPSNKVTEKGKDVELRCDPISGHTALYWYRQSLGQGLEFLIYFQGNSAPDKSGLPSDRFSAERTGGSVSTLTIQRTQQEDSAVYLCASSLWGHPSGSFEQYFGPGTRLTVT.

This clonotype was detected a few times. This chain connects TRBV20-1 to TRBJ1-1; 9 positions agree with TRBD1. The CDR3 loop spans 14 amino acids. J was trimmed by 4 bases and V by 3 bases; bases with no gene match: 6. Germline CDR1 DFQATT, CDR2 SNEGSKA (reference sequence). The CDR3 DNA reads TGCAGTGCTAGGGACAGGGGCTGGGGCACTGAAGCTTTCTTT. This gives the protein CSARDRGWGTEAFF.

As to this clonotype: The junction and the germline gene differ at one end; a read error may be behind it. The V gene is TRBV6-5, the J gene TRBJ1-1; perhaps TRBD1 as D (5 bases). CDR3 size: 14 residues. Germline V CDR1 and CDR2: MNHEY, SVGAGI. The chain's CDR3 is CASSYSGGNIEAFF. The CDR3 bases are TGTGCCAGCAGTTACTCGGGGGGGAACATTGAAGCTTTCTTT.

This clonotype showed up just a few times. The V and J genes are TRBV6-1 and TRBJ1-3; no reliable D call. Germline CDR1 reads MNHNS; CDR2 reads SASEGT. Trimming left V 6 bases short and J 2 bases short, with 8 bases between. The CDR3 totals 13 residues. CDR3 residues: CASRELTGNTIYF. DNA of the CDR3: TGTGCCAGCAGGGAACTTACTGGAAACACCATATATTTT.

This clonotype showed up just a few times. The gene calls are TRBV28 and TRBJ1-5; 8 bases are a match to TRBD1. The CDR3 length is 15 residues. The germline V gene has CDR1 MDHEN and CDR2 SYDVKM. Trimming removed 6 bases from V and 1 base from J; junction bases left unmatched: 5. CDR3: CASRQGGLSNQPQHF. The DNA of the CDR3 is TGTGCCAGCAGACAGGGGGGATTGAGCAATCAGCCCCAGCATTTT. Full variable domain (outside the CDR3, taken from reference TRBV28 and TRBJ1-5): DVKVTQSSRYLVKRTGEKVFLECVQDMDHENMFWYRQDPGLGLRLIYFSYDVKMKEKGDIPEGYSVSREKKERFSLILESASTNQTSMYLCASRQGGLSNQPQHFGDGTRLSIL.

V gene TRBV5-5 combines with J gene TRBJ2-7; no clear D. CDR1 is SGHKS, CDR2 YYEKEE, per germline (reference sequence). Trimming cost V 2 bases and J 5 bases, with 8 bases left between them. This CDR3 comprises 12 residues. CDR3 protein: CASSLAPDEQYF. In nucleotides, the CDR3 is TGTGCCAGCAGCTTAGCCCCAGACGAGCAGTACTTC.

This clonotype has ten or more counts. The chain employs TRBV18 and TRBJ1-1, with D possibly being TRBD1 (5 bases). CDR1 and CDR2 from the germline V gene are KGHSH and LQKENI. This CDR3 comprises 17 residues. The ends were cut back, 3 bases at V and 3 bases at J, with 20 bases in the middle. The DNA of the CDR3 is TGTGCCAGCTCACCGGGGGTGGCAGGGCGAAGAGACACTGAAGCTTTCTTT. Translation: CASSPGVAGRRDTEAFF. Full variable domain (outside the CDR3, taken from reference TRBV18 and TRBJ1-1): NAGVMQNPRHLVRRRGQEARLRCSPMKGHSHVYWYRQLPEEGLKFMVYLQKENIIDESGMPKERFSAEFPKEGPSILRIQQVVRGDSAAYFCASSPGVAGRRDTEAFFGQGTRLTVV.

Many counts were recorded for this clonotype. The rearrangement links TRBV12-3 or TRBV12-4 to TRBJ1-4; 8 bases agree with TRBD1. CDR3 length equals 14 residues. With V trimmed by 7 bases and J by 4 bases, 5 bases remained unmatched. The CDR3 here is CASTRDRGNEKLFF. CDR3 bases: TGTGCCAGCACCCGAGACAGGGGTAATGAAAAACTGTTTTTT.

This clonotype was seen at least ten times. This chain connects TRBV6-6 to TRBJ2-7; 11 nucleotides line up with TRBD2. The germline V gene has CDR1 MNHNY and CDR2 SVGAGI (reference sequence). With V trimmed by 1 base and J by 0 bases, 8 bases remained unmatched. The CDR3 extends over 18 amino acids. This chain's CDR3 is CASSYFSSGRPSSYEQYF. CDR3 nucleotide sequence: TGTGCCAGCAGTTACTTTTCTAGCGGGAGGCCGAGCTCCTACGAGCAGTACTTC.

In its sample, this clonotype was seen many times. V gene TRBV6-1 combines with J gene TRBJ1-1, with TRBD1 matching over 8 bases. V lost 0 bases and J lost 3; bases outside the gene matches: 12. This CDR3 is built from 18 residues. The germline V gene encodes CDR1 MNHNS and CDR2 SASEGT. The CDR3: CASSEALRPDRVDTEAFF. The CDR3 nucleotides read TGTGCCAGCAGTGAAGCGCTTCGGCCGGACAGGGTGGACACTGAAGCTTTCTTT.